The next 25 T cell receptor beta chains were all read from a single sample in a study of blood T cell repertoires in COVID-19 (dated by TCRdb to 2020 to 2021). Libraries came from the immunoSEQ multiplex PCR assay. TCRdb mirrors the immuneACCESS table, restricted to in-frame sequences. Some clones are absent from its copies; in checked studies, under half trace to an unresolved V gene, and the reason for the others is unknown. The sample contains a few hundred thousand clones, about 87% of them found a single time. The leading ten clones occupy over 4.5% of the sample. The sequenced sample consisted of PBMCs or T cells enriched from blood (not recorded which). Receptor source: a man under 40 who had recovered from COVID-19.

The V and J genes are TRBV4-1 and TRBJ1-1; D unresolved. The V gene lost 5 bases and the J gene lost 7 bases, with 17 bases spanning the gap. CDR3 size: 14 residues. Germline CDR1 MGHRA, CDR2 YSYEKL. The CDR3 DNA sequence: TGCGCCAGCAGCGTGGGAGGTGGCGGCCGTGAAGCTTTCTTT. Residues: CASSVGGGGREAFF.

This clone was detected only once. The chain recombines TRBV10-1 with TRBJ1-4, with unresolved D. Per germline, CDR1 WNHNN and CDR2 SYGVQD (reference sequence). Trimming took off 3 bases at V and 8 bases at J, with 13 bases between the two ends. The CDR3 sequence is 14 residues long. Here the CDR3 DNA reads TGCGCCAGCAGTGAAGCGGGGAAGCGGGAAAAACTGTTTTTT. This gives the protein CASSEAGKREKLFF.

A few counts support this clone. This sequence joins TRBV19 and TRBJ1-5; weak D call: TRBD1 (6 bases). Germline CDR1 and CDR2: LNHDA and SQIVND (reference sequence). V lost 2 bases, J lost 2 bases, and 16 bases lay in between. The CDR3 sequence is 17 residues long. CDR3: CASSIFQGRIGNQPQHF. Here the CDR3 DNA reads TGTGCCAGTAGTATATTTCAGGGGCGGATTGGCAATCAGCCCCAGCATTTT.

The CDR3 region is CAISVRNVGGHNEQFF. The DNA for the CDR3 is TGTGCCATCAGTGTGAGGAACGTGGGGGGGCACAATGAGCAGTTCTTC. The rearrangement uses TRBV10-3 and TRBJ2-1; D perhaps matches TRBD2 (7 bases). CDR1 ENHRY and CDR2 SYGVKD come from the germline V gene. V was shortened by 4 bases and J by 5 bases, with 18 bases between the two germline ends. The CDR3 is 16 amino acids.

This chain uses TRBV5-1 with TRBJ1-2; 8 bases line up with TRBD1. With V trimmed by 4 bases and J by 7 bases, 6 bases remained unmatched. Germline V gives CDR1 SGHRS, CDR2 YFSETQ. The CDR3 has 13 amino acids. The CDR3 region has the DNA TGCGCCAGCAGCACCGGACAGGGTTTTGGCTACACCTTC. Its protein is CASSTGQGFGYTF.

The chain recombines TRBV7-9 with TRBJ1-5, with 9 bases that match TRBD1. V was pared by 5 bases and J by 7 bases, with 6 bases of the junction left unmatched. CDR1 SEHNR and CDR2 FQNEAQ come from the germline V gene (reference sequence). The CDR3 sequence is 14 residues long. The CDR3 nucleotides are TGTGCCAGCAGCCGGGACAGGGAAGGACAGCCCCAGCATTTT. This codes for CASSRDREGQPQHF.

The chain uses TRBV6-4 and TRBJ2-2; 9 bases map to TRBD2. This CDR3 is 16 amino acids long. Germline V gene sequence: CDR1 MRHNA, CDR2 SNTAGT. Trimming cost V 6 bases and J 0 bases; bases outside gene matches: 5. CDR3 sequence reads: CASRPLAGTNTGELFF. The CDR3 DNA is TGTGCCAGCAGACCCCTAGCGGGGACGAACACCGGGGAGCTGTTTTTT.

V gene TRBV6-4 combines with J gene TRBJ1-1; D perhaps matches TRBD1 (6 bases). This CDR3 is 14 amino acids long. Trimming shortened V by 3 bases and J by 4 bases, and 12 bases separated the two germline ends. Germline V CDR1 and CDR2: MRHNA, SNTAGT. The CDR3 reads CASSEGGASTEAFF. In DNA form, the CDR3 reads TGTGCCAGCAGTGAGGGGGGGGCTAGCACTGAAGCTTTCTTT.

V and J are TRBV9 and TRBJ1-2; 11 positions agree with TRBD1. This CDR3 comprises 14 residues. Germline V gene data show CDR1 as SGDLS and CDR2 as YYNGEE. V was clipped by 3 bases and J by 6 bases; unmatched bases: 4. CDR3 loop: CASSAGTGGHGYTF. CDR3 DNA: TGTGCCAGCAGCGCAGGGACAGGGGGTCATGGCTACACCTTC. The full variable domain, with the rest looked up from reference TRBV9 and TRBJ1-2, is DSGVTQTPKHLITATGQRVTLRCSPRSGDLSVYWYQQSLDQGLQFLIQYYNGEERAKGNILERFSAQQFPDLHSELNLSSLELGDSALYFCASSAGTGGHGYTFGSGTRLTVV.

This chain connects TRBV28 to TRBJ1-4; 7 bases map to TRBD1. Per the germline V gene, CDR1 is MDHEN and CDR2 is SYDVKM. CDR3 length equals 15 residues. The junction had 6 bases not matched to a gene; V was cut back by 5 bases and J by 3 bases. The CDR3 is CASSPYQGANEKLFF. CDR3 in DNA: TGTGCCAGCAGTCCCTACCAGGGGGCTAATGAAAAACTGTTTTTT.

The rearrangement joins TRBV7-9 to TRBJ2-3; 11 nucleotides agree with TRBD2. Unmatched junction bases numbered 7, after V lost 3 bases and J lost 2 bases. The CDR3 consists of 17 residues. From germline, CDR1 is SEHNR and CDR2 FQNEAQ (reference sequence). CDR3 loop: CASSFGLAGRNTDTQYF. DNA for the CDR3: TGTGCCAGCAGCTTTGGACTAGCGGGCCGAAACACAGATACGCAGTATTTT. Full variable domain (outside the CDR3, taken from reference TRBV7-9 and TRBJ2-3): DTGVSQNPRHKITKRGQNVTFRCDPISEHNRLYWYRQTLGQGPEFLTYFQNEAQLEKSRLLSDRFSAERPKGSFSTLEIQRTEQGDSAMYLCASSFGLAGRNTDTQYFGPGTRLTVL.

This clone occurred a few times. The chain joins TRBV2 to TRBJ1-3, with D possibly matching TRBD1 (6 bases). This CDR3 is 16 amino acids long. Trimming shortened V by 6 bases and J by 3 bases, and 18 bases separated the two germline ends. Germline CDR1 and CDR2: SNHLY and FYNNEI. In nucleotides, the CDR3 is TGTGCCAGCAGCCCCTTAAGGGGGGGCGATGGAAACACCATATATTTT. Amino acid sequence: CASSPLRGGDGNTIYF.

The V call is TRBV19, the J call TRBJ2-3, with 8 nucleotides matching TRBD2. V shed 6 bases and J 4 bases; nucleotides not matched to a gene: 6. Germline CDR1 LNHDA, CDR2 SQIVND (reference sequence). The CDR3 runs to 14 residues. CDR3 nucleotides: TGTGCCAGTAGCGGGGGGGCCAGGGCAGATACGCAGTATTTT. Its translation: CASSGGARADTQYF.

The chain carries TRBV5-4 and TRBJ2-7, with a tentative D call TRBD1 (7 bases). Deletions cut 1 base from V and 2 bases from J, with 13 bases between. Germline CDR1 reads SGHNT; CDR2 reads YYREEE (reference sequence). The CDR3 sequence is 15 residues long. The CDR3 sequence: CASSLKQGGPYEQYF. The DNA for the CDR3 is TGTGCCAGCAGCTTGAAGCAGGGGGGTCCCTACGAGCAGTACTTC.

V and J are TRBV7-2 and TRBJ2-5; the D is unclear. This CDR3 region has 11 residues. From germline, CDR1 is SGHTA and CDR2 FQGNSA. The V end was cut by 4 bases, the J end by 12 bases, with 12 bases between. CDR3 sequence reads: CASSSLVREYF. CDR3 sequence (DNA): TGTGCCAGCAGCTCACTCGTCCGTGAGTACTTC.

CDR3 in DNA: TGCGCCAGCCGCACCGGGACAGGGGCCTACGAGCAGTACTTC. Protein product: CASRTGTGAYEQYF. The chain combines TRBV5-1 with TRBJ2-7; 10 nucleotides agree with TRBD1. This CDR3 comprises 14 residues. After removal of 7 bases from V and 2 bases from J, the junction contained 6 bases not matched to a gene. Per germline, CDR1 SGHRS and CDR2 YFSETQ.

The CDR3 region has the DNA TGTGCCAGCAGCTTAGCGAGGGCAGGATACAATGAGCAGTTCTTC. Its translation is CASSLARAGYNEQFF. The J gene is TRBJ2-1, the V gene TRBV7-8; D perhaps matches TRBD2 (5 bases). Germline V gene data show CDR1 as SGHVS and CDR2 as FQNEAQ. This CDR3 has 15 residues. The V end was cut by 0 bases, the J end by 4 bases, with 10 bases between.

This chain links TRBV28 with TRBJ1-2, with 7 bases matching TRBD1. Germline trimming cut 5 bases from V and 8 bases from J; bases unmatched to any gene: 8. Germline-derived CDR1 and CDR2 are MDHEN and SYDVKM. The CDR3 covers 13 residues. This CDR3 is CASSLYRGGGYTF. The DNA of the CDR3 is TGTGCCAGCAGTCTATACAGGGGTGGAGGCTACACCTTC.

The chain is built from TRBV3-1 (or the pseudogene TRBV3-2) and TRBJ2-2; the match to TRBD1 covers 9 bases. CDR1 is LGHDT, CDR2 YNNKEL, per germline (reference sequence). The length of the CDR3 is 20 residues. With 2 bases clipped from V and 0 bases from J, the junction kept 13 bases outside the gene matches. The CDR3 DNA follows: TGTGCCAGCAGCCAACTCCTCTGGGGACAGGGACGCGCGAACACCGGGGAGCTGTTTTTT. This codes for CASSQLLWGQGRANTGELFF.

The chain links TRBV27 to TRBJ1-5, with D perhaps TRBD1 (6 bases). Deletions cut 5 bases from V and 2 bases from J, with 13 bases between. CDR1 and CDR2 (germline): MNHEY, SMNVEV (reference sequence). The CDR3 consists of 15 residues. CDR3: CASSPYRDGNQPQHF. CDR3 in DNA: TGTGCCAGCAGTCCCTACAGGGATGGCAATCAGCCCCAGCATTTT.

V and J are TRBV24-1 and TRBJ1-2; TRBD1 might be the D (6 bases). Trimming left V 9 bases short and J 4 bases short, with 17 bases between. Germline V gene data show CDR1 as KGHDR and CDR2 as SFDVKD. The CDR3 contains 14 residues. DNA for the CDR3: TGTGCCACCTCTCAGGCAGGGGTGGCCTATGGCTACACCTTC. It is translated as CATSQAGVAYGYTF.

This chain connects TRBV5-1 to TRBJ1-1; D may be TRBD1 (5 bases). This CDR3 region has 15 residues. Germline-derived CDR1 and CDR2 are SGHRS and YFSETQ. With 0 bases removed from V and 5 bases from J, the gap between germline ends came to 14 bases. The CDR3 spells CASSLAGDSTTEAFF. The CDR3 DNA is TGCGCCAGCAGCTTGGCCGGGGACTCCACTACTGAAGCTTTCTTT.

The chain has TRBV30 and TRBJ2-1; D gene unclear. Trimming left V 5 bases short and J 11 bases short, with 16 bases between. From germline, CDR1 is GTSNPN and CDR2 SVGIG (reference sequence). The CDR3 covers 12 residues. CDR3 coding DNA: TGTGCCTGGGGAGCCCAGGAAACCCAGCAGTTCTTC. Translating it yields CAWGAQETQQFF. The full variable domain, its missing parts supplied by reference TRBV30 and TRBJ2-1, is SQTIHQWPATLVQPVGSPLSLECTVEGTSNPNLYWYRQAAGRGLQLLFYSVGIGQISSEVPQNLSASRPQDRQFILSSKKLLLSDSGFYLCAWGAQETQQFFGPGTRLTVL.

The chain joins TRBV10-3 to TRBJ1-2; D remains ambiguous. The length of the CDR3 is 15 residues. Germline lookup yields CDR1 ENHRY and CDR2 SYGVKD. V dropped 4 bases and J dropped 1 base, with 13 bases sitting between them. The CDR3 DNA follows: TGTGCCATCAGTGGGACGCCCGGGGATAACTATGGCTACACCTTC. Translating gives CAISGTPGDNYGYTF.

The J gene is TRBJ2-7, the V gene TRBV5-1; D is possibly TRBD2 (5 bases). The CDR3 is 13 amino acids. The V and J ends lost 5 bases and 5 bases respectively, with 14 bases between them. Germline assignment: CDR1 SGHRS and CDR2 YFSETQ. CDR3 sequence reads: CASRFRPGNEQYF. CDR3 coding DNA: TGCGCCAGCAGATTTAGGCCGGGGAACGAGCAGTACTTC. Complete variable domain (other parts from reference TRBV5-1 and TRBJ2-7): KAGVTQTPRYLIKTRGQQVTLSCSPISGHRSVSWYQQTPGQGLQFLFEYFSETQRNKGNFPGRFSGRQFSNSRSEMNVSTLELGDSALYLCASRFRPGNEQYFGPGTRLTVT.